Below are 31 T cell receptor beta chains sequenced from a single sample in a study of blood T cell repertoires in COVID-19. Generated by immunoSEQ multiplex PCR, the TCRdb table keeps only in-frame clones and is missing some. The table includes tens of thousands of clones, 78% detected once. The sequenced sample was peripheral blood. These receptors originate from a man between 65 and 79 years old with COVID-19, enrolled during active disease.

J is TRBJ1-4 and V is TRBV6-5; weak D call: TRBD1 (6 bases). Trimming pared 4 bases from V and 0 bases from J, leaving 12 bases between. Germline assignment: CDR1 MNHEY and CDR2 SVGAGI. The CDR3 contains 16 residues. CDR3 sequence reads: CASSSQGPATNEKLFF. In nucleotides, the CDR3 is TGTGCCAGCAGTTCACAGGGTCCCGCAACTAATGAAAAACTGTTTTTT.

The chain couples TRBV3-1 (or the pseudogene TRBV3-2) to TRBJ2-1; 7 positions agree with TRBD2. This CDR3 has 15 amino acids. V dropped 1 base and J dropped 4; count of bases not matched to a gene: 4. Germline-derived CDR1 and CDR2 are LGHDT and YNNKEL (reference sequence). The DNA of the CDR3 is TGTGCCAGCAGCCAAGGAGGGAGGGTTTACAATGAGCAGTTCTTC. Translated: CASSQGGRVYNEQFF.

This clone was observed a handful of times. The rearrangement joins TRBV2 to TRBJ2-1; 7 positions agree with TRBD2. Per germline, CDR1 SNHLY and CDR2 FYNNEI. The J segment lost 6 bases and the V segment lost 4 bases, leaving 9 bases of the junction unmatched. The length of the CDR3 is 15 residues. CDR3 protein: CASSGAAGVGNEQFF. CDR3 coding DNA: TGTGCCAGCAGTGGGGCGGCGGGAGTGGGCAATGAGCAGTTCTTC. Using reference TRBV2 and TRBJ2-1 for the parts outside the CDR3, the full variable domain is EPEVTQTPSHQVTQMGQEVILRCVPISNHLYFYWYRQILGQKVEFLVSFYNNEISEKSEIFDDQFSVERPDGSNFTLKIRSTKLEDSAMYFCASSGAAGVGNEQFFGPGTRLTVL.

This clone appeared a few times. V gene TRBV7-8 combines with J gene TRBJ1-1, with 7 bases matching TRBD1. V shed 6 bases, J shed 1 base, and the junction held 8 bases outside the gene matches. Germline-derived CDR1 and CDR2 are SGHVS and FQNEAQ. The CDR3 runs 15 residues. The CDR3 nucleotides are TGTGCCAGCAGACCGAAACAGGGGCGGAACACTGAAGCTTTCTTT. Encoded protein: CASRPKQGRNTEAFF.

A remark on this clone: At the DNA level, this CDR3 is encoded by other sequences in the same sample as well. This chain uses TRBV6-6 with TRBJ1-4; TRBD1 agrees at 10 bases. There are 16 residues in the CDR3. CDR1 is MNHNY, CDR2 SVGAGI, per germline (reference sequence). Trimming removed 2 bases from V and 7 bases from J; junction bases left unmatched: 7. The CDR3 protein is CASSYTGTGEGEKLFF. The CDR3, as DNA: TGTGCCAGCAGTTACACAGGGACAGGGGAGGGTGAAAAACTGTTTTTT.

The CDR3: CSVEPTSGGLDTQYF. The CDR3 DNA reads TGCAGCGTTGAACCGACTAGCGGGGGGCTAGATACGCAGTATTTT. The chain has TRBV29-1 and TRBJ2-3; 13 bases match TRBD2. The junction had 4 bases not matched to a gene; V was cut back by 2 bases and J by 5 bases. Germline CDR1 reads SQVTM; CDR2 reads ANQGSEA. This CDR3 spans 15 amino acids.

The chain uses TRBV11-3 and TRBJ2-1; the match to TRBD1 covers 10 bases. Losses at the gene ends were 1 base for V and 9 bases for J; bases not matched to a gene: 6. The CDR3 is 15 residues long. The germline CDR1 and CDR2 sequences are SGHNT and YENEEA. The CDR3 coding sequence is TGTGCCAGCAGCTTAGTCCCGGGACAGGGGACTGAGCAGTTCTTC. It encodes CASSLVPGQGTEQFF.

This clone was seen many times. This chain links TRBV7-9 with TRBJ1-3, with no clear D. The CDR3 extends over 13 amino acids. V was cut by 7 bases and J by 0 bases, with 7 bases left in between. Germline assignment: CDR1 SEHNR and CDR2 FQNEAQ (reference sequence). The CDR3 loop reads CASTYPSGNTIYF. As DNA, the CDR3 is TGTGCCAGCACCTATCCCTCTGGAAACACCATATATTTT.

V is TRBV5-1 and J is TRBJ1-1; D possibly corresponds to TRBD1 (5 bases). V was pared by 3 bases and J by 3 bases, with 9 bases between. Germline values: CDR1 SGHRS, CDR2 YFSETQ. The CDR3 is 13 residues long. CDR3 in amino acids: CASSSQGYTEAFF. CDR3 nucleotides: TGCGCCAGCAGCTCTCAGGGTTACACTGAAGCTTTCTTT.

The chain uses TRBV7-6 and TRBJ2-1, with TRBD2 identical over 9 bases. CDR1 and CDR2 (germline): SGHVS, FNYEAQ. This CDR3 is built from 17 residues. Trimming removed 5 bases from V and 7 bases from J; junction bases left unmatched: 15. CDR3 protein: CASSALPAGGLGNEQFF. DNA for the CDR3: TGTGCCAGCAGCGCCCTCCCAGCGGGAGGCTTGGGGAATGAGCAGTTCTTC.

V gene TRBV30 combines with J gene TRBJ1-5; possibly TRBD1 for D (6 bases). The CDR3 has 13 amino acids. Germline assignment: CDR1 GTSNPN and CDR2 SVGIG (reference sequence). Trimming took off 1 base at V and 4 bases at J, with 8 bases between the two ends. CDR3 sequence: CAWSGGRNQPQHF. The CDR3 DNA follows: TGTGCCTGGAGTGGGGGGCGGAATCAGCCCCAGCATTTT. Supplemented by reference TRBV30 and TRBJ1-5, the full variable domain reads SQTIHQWPATLVQPVGSPLSLECTVEGTSNPNLYWYRQAAGRGLQLLFYSVGIGQISSEVPQNLSASRPQDRQFILSSKKLLLSDSGFYLCAWSGGRNQPQHFGDGTRLSIL.

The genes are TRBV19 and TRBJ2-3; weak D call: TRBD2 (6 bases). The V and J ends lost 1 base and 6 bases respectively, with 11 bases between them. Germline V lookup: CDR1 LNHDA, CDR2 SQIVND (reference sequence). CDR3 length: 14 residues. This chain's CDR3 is CASSIARLVDTQYF. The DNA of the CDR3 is TGTGCCAGTAGTATAGCGAGACTAGTCGATACGCAGTATTTT.

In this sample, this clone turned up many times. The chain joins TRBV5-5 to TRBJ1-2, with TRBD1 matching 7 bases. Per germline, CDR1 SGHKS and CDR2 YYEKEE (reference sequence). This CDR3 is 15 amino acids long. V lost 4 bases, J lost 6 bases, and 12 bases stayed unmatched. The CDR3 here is CASSPGQALTNGYTF. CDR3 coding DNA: TGTGCCAGCAGCCCCGGACAGGCCTTAACTAATGGCTACACCTTC.

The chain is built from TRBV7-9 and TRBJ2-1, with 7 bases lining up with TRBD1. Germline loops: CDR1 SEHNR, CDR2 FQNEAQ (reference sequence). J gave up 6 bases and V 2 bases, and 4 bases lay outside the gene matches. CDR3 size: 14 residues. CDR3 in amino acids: CASSLRGQVNEQFF. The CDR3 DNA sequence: TGTGCCAGCAGCTTAAGGGGGCAGGTCAATGAGCAGTTCTTC.

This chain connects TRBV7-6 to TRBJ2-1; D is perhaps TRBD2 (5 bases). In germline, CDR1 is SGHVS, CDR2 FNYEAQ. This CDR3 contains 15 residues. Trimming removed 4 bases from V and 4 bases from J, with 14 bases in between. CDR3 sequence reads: CASSSGSPQYNEQFF. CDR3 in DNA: TGTGCCAGCAGCTCGGGGTCCCCCCAATACAATGAGCAGTTCTTC.

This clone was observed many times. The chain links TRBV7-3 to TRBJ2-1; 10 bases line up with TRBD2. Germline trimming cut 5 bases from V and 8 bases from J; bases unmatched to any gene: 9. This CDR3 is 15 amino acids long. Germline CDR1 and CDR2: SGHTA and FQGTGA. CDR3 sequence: CASSLLAGTRYEQFF. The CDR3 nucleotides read TGTGCCAGCAGCCTACTAGCGGGGACGAGGTATGAGCAGTTCTTC.

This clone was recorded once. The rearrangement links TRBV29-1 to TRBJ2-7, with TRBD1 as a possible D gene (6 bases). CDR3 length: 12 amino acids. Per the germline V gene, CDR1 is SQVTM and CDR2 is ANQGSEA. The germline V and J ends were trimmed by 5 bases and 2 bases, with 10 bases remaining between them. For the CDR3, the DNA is TGCAGCGTTTCTACAGGGACCTACGAGCAGTACTTC. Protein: CSVSTGTYEQYF.

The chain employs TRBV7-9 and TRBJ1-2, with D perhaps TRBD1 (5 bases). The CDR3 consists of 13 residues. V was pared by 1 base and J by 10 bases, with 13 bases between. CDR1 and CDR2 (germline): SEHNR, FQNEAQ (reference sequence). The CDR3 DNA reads TGTGCCAGCAGCTTAGAAAGGGGATTCCACTACACCTTC. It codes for CASSLERGFHYTF.

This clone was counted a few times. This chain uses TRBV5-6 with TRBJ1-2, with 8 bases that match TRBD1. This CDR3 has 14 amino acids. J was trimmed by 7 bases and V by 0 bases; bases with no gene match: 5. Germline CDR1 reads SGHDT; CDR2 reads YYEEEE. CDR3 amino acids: CASSLDRGKGGYTF. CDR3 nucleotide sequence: TGTGCCAGCAGCTTGGACAGGGGGAAGGGTGGCTACACCTTC.

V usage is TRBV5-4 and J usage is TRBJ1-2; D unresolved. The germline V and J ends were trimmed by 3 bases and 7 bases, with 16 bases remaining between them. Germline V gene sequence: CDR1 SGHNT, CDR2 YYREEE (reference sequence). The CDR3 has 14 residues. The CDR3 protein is CASSSTGLGSGYTF. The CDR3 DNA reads TGTGCCAGCAGCTCAACTGGACTCGGAAGTGGCTACACCTTC.

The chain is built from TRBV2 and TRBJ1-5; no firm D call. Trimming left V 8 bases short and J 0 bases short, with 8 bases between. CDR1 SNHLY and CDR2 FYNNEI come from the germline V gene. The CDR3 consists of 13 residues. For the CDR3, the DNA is TGTGCCAGCGGCAGGATTAGCAATCAGCCCCAGCATTTT. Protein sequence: CASGRISNQPQHF.

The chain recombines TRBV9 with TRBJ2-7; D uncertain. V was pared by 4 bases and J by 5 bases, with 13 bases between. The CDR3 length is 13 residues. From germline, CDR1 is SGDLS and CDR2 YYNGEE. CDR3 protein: CASSFMITNEQYF. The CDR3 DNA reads TGTGCCAGCAGCTTTATGATTACTAACGAGCAGTACTTC.

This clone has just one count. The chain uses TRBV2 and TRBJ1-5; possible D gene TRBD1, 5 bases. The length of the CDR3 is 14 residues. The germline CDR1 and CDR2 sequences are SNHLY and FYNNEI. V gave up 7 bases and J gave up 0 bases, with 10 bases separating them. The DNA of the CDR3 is TGTGCCAGCACCCGGGGGGGTAGCAATCAGCCCCAGCATTTT. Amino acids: CASTRGGSNQPQHF.

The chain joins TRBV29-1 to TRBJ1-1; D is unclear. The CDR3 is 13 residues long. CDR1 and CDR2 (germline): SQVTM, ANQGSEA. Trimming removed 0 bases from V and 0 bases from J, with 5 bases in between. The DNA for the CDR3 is TGCAGCGTTGAAGAACACATGAACACTGAAGCTTTCTTT. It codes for CSVEEHMNTEAFF.

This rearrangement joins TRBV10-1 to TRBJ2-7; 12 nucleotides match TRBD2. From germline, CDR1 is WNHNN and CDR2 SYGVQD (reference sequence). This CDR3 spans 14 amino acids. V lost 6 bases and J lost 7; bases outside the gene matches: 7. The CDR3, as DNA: TGCGCCAGCAGCCGGACTAGCGGGAACTCAGAGCAGTACTTC. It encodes CASSRTSGNSEQYF.

CDR3 DNA: TGTGCCAGCAGCTTCGGAACTAATGAAAAACTGTTTTTT. Amino acids: CASSFGTNEKLFF. The J gene is TRBJ1-4, the V gene TRBV5-6; D is unclear. CDR3 length: 13 amino acids. Trimming took off 2 bases at V and 1 base at J, with 3 bases between the two ends. From germline, CDR1 is SGHDT and CDR2 YYEEEE. Based on the CDR3 plus reference TRBV5-6 and TRBJ1-4, the full variable domain is DAGVTQSPTHLIKTRGQQVTLRCSPKSGHDTVSWYQQALGQGPQFIFQYYEEEERQRGNFPDRFSGHQFPNYSSELNVNALLLGDSALYLCASSFGTNEKLFFGSGTQLSVL.

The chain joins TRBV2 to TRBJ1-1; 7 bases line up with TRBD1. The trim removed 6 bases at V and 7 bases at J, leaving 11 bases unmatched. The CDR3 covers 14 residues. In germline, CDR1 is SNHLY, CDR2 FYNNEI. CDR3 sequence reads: CASSGGGGGVEAFF. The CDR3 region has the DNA TGTGCCAGCAGCGGAGGGGGCGGCGGCGTTGAAGCTTTCTTT.

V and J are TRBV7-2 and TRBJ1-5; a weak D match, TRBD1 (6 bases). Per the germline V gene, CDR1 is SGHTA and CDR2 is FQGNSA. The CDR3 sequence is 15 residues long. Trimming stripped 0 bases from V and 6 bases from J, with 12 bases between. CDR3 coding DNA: TGTGCCAGCAGCTTAGCGCGGGGGGCGGGTCAGCCCCAGCATTTT. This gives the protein CASSLARGAGQPQHF.

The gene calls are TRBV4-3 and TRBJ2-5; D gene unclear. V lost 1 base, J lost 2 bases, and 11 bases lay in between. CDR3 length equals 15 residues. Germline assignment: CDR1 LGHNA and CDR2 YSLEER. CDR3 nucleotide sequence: TGCGCCAGCAGCCAAGGTATTAGCAGACAAGAGACCCAGTACTTC. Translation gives CASSQGISRQETQYF.

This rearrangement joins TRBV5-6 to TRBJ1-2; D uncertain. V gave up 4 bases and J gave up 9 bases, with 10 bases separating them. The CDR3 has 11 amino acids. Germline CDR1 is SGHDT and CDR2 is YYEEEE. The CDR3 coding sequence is TGTGCCAGCAGCGCGGGAGGGCGCTACACCTTC. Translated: CASSAGGRYTF.

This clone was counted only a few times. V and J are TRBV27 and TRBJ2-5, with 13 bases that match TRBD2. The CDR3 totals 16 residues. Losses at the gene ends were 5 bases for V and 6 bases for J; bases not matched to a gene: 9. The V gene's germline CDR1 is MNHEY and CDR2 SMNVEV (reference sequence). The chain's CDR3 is CASSPGTSGIGKTQYF. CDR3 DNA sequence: TGTGCCAGCAGTCCGGGGACTAGCGGGATTGGAAAGACCCAGTACTTC.